The present T cell receptor beta chain was sequenced within a study of siplizumab effects on memory and regulatory T cells. Findings of the study overall: Only a minor fraction of alloreactive clones mapped to unstimulated subsets.

Of note for this clone: Its antigen is still unknown.

Per sample, the assay covered 100,000 or so TCR templates. Measured with immunoSEQ multiplex PCR; TCRdb has only the in-frame clones, and not every one. Of 90,000 to 95,000 clones listed, more than 95% are singletons. The CDR3 is 13 residues long. In germline, CDR1 is ENHRY, CDR2 SYGVKD. The genes are TRBV10-3 and TRBJ2-5, with D possibly matching TRBD2 (6 bases). The closer fit of TRBJ2-7 to the DNA end suggests the J call may be wrong. Sequencing was done on a sample of naive CD4+ T cells sorted from blood. The TCR was taken from a human donor in good health. DNA of the CDR3: TGTGCCATCAGTGACTGGGGGGCCTACGAGCAGTACTTC. It yields the protein CAISDWGAYEQYF.